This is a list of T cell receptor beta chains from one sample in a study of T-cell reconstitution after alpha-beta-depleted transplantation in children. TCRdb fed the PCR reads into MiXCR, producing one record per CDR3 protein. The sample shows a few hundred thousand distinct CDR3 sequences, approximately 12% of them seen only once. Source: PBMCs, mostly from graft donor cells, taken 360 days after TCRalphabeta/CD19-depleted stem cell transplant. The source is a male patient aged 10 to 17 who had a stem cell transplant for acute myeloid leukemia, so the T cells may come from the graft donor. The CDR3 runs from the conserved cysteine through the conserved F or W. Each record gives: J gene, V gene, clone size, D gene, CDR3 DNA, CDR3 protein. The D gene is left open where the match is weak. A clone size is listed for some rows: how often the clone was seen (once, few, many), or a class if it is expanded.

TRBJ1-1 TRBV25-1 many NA TGTGCCAGCAGTAGGGGACGGCGGGACACTGAAGCTTTCTTT CASSRGRRDTEAFF
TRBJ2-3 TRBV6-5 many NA TGTGCCAGCAGTAACCGAGATACGCAGTATTTT CASSNRDTQYF
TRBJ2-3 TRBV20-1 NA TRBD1 TGCAGTGCTGGGTGGACAGGGGTAATAGATACGCAGTATTTT CSAGWTGVIDTQYF
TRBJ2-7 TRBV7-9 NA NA TGTGCCAGCAGCTTAGCGGCGGGCCAGGGGTCCTACGAGCAGTACTTC CASSLAAGQGSYEQYF
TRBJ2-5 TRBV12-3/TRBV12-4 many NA TGTGCCAGCAGTTTAAGGTCAGGGGAAAGGACCCAGTACTTC CASSLRSGERTQYF
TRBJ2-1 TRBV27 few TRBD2 TGTGCCAGCCTTCCAAGCGGGGGGAAATCCTACAATGAGCAGTTCTTC CASLPSGGKSYNEQFF
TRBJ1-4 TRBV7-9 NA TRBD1 TGTGCCAGCAGCTTAGCGCATACGAGGGACAGACATGAAAAACTGTTTTTT CASSLAHTRDRHEKLFF
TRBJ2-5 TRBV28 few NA TGTGCCAGCAGTTTTCCGCAGGGGTGGCTCGGGACCCAGTACTTC CASSFPQGWLGTQYF
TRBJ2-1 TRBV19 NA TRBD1 TGTGCCAGTAGCACTAGGGACAGGTTGAATGAGCAGTTCTTC CASSTRDRLNEQFF
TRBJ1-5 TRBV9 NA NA TGTGCCAGCAGCGTAGGGAGGGCGGCGGGAGGCAATCAGCCCCAGCATTTT CASSVGRAAGGNQPQHF
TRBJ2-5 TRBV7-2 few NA TGTGCCAGCAGCTCACCACTCCCGAAGGTCCAAGAGACCCAGTACTTC CASSSPLPKVQETQYF
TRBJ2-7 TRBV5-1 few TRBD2 TGCGCCAGCAGCTTGGGACTAGCGGACGGGGCCCAACGAGCGCAGTACTTC CASSLGLADGAQRAQYF
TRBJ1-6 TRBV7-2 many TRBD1 TGTGCCAGCAGCTTAAACAGGGGAAATTCACCCCTCCACTTT CASSLNRGNSPLHF
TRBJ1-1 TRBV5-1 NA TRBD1 TGCGCCAGCAGCCTTAGGGACAGGGGGCAAGCTGAAGCTTTCTTT CASSLRDRGQAEAFF
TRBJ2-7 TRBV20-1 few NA TGCAGTGCTAGGGAGGACGTCTACGAGCAGTACTTC CSAREDVYEQYF
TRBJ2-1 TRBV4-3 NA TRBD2 TGCGCCAGCAGCCACCGTCATGGGGGGGGAGAGGCCTACAATGAGCAGTTCTTC CASSHRHGGGEAYNEQFF
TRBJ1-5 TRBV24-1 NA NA TGTGCCACCAGTGGCCCCCGGGGGTCCGGCAATCAGCCCCAGCATTTT CATSGPRGSGNQPQHF